The 15 T cell receptor beta chains below all came from one sample that was sequenced in a study of identical twins. Using its own MiXCR run on the 5' RACE reads, TCRdb lists one record per CDR3 protein. The sample yields about 160,000 distinct CDR3 sequences, approximately 4% seen once. Sequenced input: memory T cells sorted from blood. Every receptor here comes from a man between 18 and 29 years old in good health.

This clonotype was counted at least ten times. The chain joins TRBV12-3 or TRBV12-4 to TRBJ2-6, with D uncertain. V lost 10 bases, J lost 4 bases, and 14 bases lay in between. This CDR3 has 14 residues. In nucleotides, the CDR3 is TGTGCCATCACCCCGGCTGGAGGGGCCAACGTCCTGACTTTC. Protein: CAITPAGGANVLTF.

This clonotype appeared a few times. The genes are TRBV7-9 and TRBJ2-4; TRBD1 aligns across 7 bases. Germline V gene lookup returns CDR1 SEHNR and CDR2 FQNEAQ (reference sequence). CDR3 length: 16 residues. J gave up 7 bases and V 3 bases, and 12 bases lay outside the gene matches. CDR3 DNA sequence: TGTGCCAGCAGCTTCTCTGATTACGACAGGGTCAACATTCAGTACTTC. Residues: CASSFSDYDRVNIQYF.

The chain recombines TRBV19 with TRBJ2-1; TRBD1 matches at 7 bases. In germline, CDR1 is LNHDA, CDR2 SQIVND (reference sequence). The V segment lost 5 bases and the J segment 10 bases; nucleotides outside the gene matches: 17. CDR3 size: 16 residues. In DNA form, the CDR3 reads TGTGCCAGTAGTGTCCAAACCGGGACAGTCCGATCCGAGCAGTTCTTC. Amino acid sequence: CASSVQTGTVRSEQFF.

J is TRBJ1-1 and V is TRBV30; perhaps TRBD1 as D (5 bases). This CDR3 has 14 residues. Germline CDR1 is GTSNPN and CDR2 is SVGIG (reference sequence). The V and J ends lost 5 bases and 5 bases respectively, with 18 bases between them. The CDR3 protein is CAWCWDRRGTEAFF. The CDR3 region has the DNA TGTGCCTGGTGTTGGGACCGACGTGGGACTGAAGCTTTCTTT.

This clonotype was counted many times. The chain recombines TRBV4-2 with TRBJ2-1; perhaps TRBD2 as D (5 bases). Trimming removed 1 base at V and 7 bases at J, with 17 bases between. The CDR3 has 16 amino acids. Germline V gives CDR1 LGHNA, CDR2 YNFKEQ. CDR3 loop: CASSQAWVGPGNEQFF. CDR3 nucleotides: TGTGCCAGCAGCCAAGCCTGGGTGGGCCCGGGGAATGAGCAGTTCTTC.

This clonotype was recorded many times. V gene TRBV18 combines with J gene TRBJ1-2; D is unresolved. CDR3 length: 12 amino acids. V dropped 4 bases and J dropped 6 bases, with 9 bases sitting between them. Germline V gives CDR1 KGHSH, CDR2 LQKENI. This chain's CDR3 is CASSQGIDGYTF. The CDR3 DNA reads as TGTGCCAGCTCACAAGGGATTGATGGCTACACCTTC.

This clonotype was observed many times. CDR3 sequence (DNA): TGCGCCAGCAGCCAAAATCCTGGGCCTGATACGCAGTATTTT. Residues: CASSQNPGPDTQYF. The chain links TRBV4-3 to TRBJ2-3; D gene uncertain. Germline V CDR1 and CDR2: LGHNA, YSLEER. The CDR3 is 14 amino acids. Trimming removed 2 bases at V and 6 bases at J, with 12 bases between.

Ten or more counts support this clonotype. The chain carries TRBV11-1 and TRBJ2-3; D is ambiguous. Germline CDR1 SGHAT, CDR2 FQDESV (reference sequence). CDR3 size: 13 residues. The V gene lost 2 bases and the J gene lost 4 bases, with 7 bases spanning the gap. The CDR3 spells CASSLPESDTQYF. The CDR3 DNA sequence: TGTGCCAGCAGCTTACCGGAATCAGATACGCAGTATTTT.

This clonotype has at least ten counts. The J gene is TRBJ1-5, the V gene TRBV7-9, with a weak D call TRBD1 (6 bases). The CDR3 spans 15 residues. V was clipped by 3 bases and J by 7 bases, with 16 bases between them. Germline values: CDR1 SEHNR, CDR2 FQNEAQ (reference sequence). DNA for the CDR3: TGTGCCAGCAGCTTGACTGGGGGGCAGGGGCAGCCCCAGCATTTT. Translated, it gives CASSLTGGQGQPQHF. Variable domain in full (rest from reference TRBV7-9 and TRBJ1-5): DTGVSQNPRHKITKRGQNVTFRCDPISEHNRLYWYRQTLGQGPEFLTYFQNEAQLEKSRLLSDRFSAERPKGSFSTLEIQRTEQGDSAMYLCASSLTGGQGQPQHFGDGTRLSIL.

This clonotype has a count of ten or more. This chain connects TRBV5-1 to TRBJ2-1, with D possibly called TRBD1 or TRBD2 (5 bases each). V lost 4 bases, J lost 6 bases, and 14 bases lay in between. There are 14 residues in the CDR3. The germline V gene encodes CDR1 SGHRS and CDR2 YFSETQ. The CDR3 loop is CASSPERGSNEQFF. Written as DNA, the CDR3 is TGCGCCAGCAGCCCTGAGAGGGGTTCCAATGAGCAGTTCTTC.

This sequence joins TRBV6-1 and TRBJ2-1, with 7 bases aligning to TRBD2. J lost 3 bases, V lost 4 bases, and 3 bases had no gene match. CDR1 MNHNS and CDR2 SASEGT come from the germline V gene. The CDR3 extends over 14 amino acids. CDR3 DNA sequence: TGTGCCAGCAGTGGAGCGGGAATCTACAATGAGCAGTTCTTC. Encoded protein: CASSGAGIYNEQFF.

This clonotype was seen ten or more times. The V and J genes are TRBV12-3 or TRBV12-4 and TRBJ2-2, with 11 bases fitting TRBD2. Trimming took 3 bases from V and 4 from J; bases not matched to a gene: 1. The CDR3 sequence is 15 residues long. The CDR3 DNA is TGTGCCAGCAGTTTTGGGACTAGCGGCACCGGGGAGCTGTTTTTT. Translating it yields CASSFGTSGTGELFF.

This clonotype was seen repeatedly, ten times or more. The gene calls are TRBV6-5 and TRBJ2-1; 11 bases are a match to TRBD2. Germline loops: CDR1 MNHEY, CDR2 SVGAGI. V trimming: 0 bases; J trimming: 6 bases; junction bases outside the gene matches: 4. This CDR3 region has 16 residues. CDR3 in DNA: TGTGCCAGCAGTTACTCTCTAGCGGGAGGTCTCAATGAGCAGTTCTTC. It encodes CASSYSLAGGLNEQFF.

This clonotype appeared many times. The chain has TRBV27 and TRBJ1-5; D gene ambiguous. Germline loops: CDR1 MNHEY, CDR2 SMNVEV (reference sequence). V lost 4 bases to trimming and J lost 6 bases, with 13 bases between them. CDR3 length: 14 amino acids. The CDR3 DNA reads as TGTGCCAGCAGTTACCCTTGGGGAGGTCAGCCCCAGCATTTT. Protein product: CASSYPWGGQPQHF.

This clonotype was found many times. The V gene is TRBV9, the J gene TRBJ2-7; D is unclear. Germline CDR1 is SGDLS and CDR2 is YYNGEE. CDR3 length: 16 amino acids. Between the trimmed V and J ends, which lost 0 bases and 2 bases, there was a span of 15 bases. The CDR3, as DNA: TGTGCCAGCAGCGTAGCGGACGGACGCGCGACCTACGAGCAGTACTTC. Protein product: CASSVADGRATYEQYF.